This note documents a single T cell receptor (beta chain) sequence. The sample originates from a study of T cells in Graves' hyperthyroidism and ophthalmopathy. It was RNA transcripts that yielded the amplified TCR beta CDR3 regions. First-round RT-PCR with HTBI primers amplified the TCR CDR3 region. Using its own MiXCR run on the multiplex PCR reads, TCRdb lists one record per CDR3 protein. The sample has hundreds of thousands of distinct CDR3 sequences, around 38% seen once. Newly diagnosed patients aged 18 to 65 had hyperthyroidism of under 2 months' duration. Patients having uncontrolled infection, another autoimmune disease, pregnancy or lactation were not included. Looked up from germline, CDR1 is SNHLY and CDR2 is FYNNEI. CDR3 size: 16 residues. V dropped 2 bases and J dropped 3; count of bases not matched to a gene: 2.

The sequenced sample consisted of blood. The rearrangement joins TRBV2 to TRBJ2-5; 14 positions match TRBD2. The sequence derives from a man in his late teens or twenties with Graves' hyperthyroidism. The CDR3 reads CASSERLAGGKETQYF. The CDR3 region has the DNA TGTGCCAGCAGTGAAAGACTAGCGGGAGGGAAAGAGACCCAGTACTTC.